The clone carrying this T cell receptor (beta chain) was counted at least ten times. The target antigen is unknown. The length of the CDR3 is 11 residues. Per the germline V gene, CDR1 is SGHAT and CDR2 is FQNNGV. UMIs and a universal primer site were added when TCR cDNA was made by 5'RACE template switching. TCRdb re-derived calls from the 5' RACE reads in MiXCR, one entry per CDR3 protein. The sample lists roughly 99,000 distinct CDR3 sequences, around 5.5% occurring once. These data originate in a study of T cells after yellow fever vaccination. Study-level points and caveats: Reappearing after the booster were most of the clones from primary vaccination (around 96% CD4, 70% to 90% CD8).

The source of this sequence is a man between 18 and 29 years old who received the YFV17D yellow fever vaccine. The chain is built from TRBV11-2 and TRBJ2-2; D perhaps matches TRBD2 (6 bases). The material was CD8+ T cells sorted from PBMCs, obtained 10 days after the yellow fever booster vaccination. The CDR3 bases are TGTGTGGGGGGAATAACCGGGGAGCTGTTTTTT. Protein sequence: CVGGITGELFF. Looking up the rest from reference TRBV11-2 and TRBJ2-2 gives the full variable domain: EAGVAQSPRYKIIEKRQSVAFWCNPISGHATLYWYQQILGQGPKLLIQFQNNGVVDDSQLPKDRFSAERLKGVDSTLKIQPAKLEDSAVYLCVGGITGELFFGEGSRLTVL.